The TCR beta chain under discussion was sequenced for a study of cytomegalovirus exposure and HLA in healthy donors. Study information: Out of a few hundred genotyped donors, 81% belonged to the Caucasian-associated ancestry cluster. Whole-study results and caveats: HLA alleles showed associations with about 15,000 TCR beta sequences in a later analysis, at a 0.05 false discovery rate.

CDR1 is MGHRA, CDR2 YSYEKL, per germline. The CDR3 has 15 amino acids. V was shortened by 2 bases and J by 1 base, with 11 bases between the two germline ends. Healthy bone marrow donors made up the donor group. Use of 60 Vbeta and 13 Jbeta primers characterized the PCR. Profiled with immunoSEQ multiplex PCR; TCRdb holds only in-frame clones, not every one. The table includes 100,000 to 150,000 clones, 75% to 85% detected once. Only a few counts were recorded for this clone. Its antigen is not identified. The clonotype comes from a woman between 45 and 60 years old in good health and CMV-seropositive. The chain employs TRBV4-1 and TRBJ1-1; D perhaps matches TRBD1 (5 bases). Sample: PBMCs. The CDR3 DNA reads TGCGCCAGCAGCCAATTTACAGGCCCGAACACTGAAGCTTTCTTT. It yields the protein CASSQFTGPNTEAFF.